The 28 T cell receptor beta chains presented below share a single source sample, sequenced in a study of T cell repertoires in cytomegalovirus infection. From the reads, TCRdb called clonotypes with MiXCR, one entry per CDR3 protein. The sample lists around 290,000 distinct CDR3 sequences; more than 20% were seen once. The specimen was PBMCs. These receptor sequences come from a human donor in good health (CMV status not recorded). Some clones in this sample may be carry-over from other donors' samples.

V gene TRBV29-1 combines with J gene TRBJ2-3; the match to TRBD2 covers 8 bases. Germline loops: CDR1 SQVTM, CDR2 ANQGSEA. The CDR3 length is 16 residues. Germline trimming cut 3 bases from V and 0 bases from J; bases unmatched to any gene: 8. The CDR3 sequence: CSVEGLAGLSTDTQYF. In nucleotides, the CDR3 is TGCAGCGTTGAGGGTCTAGCGGGCCTGAGCACAGATACGCAGTATTTT.

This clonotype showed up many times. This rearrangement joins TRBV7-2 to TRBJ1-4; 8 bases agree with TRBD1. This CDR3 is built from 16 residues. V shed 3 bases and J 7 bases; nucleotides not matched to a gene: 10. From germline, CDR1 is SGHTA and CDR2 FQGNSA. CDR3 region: CASSFVQGAVGEKLFF. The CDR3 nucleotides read TGTGCCAGCAGCTTCGTCCAGGGGGCGGTTGGTGAAAAACTGTTTTTT.

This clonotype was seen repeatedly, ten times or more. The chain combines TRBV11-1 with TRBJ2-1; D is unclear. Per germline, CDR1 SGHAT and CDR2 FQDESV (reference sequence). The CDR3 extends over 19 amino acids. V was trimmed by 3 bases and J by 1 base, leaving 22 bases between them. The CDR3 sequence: CASSLRLSSGPSSYNEQFF. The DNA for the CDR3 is TGTGCCAGCAGCTTGAGGTTGTCGTCCGGACCTTCGTCCTACAATGAGCAGTTCTTC. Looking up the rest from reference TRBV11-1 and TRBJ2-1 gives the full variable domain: EAEVAQSPRYKITEKSQAVAFWCDPISGHATLYWYRQILGQGPELLVQFQDESVVDDSQLPKDRFSAERLKGVDSTLKIQPAELGDSAMYLCASSLRLSSGPSSYNEQFFGPGTRLTVL.

CDR3: CASSFDSYSGNTIYF. The DNA of the CDR3 is TGCGCCAGCAGCTTCGACAGCTACTCTGGAAACACCATATATTTT. The chain employs TRBV5-1 and TRBJ1-3, with D tentatively TRBD1 (5 bases). Trimming left V 2 bases short and J 0 bases short, with 9 bases between. The CDR3 is made up of 15 amino acids. Germline CDR1 SGHRS, CDR2 YFSETQ.

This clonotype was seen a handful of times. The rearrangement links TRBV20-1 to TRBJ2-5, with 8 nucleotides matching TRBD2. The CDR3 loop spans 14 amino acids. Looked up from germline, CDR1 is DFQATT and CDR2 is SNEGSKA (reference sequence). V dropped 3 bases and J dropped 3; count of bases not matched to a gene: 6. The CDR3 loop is CSASAAGGEETQYF. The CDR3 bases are TGCAGTGCTAGTGCGGCCGGGGGGGAAGAGACCCAGTACTTC.

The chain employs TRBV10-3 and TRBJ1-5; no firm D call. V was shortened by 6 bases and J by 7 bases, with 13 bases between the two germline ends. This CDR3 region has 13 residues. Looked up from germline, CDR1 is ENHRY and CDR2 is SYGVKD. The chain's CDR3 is CAISPGVGQPQHF. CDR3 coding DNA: TGTGCCATCAGCCCCGGGGTGGGACAGCCCCAGCATTTT.

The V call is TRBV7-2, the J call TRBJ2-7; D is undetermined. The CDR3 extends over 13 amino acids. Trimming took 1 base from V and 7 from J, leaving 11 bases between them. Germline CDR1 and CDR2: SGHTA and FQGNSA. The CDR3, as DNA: TGTGCCAGCAGCTTAGAGACCGGGCGGGAGCAGTACGTC. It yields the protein CASSLETGREQYV.

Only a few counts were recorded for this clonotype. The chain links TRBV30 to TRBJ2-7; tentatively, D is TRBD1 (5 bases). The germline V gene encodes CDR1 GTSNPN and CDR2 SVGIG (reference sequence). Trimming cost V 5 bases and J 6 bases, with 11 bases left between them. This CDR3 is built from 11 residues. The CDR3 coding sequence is TGTGCCTGGGGAACAGGCAGCGAGCAGTACTTC. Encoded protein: CAWGTGSEQYF.

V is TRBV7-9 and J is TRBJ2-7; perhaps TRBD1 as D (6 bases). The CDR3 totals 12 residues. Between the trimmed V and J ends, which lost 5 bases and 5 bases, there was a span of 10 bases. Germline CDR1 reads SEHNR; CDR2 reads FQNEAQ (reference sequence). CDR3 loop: CASSLGANEQYF. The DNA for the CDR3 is TGTGCCAGCAGCCTGGGGGCCAACGAGCAGTACTTC.

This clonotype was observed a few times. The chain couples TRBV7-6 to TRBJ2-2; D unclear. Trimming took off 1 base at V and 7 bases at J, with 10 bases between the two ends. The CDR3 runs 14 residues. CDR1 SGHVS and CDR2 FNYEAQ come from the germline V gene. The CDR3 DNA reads TGTGCCAGCAGCTTAGAATCCGGAAGCGGGGAGCTGTTTTTT. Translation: CASSLESGSGELFF.

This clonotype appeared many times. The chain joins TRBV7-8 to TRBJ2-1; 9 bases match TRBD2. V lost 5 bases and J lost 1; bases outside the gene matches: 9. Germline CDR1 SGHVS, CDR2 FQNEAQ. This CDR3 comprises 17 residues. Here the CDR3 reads CASSQERSGRSYNEQFF. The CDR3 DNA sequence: TGTGCCAGCAGCCAGGAACGTAGCGGGAGATCCTACAATGAGCAGTTCTTC.

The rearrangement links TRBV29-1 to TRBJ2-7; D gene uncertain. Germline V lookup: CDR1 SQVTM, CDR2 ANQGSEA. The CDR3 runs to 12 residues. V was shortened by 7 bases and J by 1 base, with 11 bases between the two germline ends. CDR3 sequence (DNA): TGCAGCGCCATGATTGGGTCCTACGAGCAGTACTTC. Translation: CSAMIGSYEQYF.

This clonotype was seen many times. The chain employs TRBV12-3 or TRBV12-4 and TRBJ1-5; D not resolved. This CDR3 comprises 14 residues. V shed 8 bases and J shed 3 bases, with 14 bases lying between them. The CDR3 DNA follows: TGTGCCAGCTCTCACCCACTCTACAATCAGCCCCAGCATTTT. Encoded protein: CASSHPLYNQPQHF.

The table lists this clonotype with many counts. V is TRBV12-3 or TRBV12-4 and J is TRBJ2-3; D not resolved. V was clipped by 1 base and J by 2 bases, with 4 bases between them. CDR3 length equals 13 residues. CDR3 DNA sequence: TGTGCCAGCAGTTTAGGGATCACAGATACGCAGTATTTT. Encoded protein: CASSLGITDTQYF.

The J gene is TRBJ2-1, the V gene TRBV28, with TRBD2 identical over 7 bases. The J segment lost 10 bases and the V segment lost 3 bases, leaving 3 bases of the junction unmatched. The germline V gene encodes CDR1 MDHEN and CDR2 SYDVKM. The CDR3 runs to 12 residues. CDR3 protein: CASSFWGGEQFF. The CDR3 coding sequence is TGTGCCAGCAGTTTCTGGGGAGGGGAGCAGTTCTTC.

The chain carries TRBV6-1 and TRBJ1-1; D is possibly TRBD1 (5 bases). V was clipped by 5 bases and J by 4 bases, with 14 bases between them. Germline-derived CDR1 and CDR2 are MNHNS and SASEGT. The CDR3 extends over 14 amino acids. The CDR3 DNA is TGTGCCAGCAGTTACGTGGGACGGACCACTGAAGCTTTCTTT. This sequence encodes CASSYVGRTTEAFF.

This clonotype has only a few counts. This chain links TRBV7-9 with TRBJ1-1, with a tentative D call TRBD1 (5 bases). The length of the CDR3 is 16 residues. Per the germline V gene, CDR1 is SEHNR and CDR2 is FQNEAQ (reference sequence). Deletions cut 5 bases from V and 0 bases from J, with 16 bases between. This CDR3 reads CASSPSGGYMNTEAFF. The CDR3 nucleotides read TGTGCCAGCAGCCCCTCCGGGGGGTACATGAACACTGAAGCTTTCTTT.

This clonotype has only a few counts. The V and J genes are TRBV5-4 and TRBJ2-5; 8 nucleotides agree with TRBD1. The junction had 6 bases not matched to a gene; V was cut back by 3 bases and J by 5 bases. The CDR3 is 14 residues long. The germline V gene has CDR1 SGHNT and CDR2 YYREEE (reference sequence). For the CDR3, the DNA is TGTGCCAGCAGCTCTCAGGGGGCGAGGGAGACCCAGTACTTC. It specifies CASSSQGARETQYF.

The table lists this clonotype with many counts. In DNA, the CDR3 is TGTGCCAGCAGCTTAACTAGCGGGGGGGCCAGAAATGAGCAGTTCTTC. This translates into CASSLTSGGARNEQFF. The chain carries TRBV7-2 and TRBJ2-1, with 13 bases lining up with TRBD2. The germline gives CDR1 SGHTA, CDR2 FQGNSA. The CDR3 covers 16 residues. V was clipped by 2 bases and J by 7 bases; unmatched bases: 5.

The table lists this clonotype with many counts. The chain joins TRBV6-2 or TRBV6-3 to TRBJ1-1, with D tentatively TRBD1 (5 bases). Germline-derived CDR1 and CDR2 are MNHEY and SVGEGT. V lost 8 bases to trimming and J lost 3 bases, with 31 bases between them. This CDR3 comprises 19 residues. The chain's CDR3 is CASAFRDGRFPGSHTEAFF. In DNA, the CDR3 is TGTGCCAGCGCCTTTCGGGACGGCAGGTTCCCTGGTTCTCACACTGAAGCTTTCTTT.

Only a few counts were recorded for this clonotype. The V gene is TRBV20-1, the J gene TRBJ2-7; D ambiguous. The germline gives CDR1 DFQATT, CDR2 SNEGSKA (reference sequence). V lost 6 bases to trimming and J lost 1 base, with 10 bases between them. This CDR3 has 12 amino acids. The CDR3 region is CSAALRSYEQYF. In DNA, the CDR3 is TGCAGTGCGGCCCTGCGGTCCTACGAGCAGTACTTC.

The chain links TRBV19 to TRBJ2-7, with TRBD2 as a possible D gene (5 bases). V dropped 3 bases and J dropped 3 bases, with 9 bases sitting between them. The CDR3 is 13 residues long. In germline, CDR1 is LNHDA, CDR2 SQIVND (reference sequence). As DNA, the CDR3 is TGTGCCAGTAGTATCGGGGTTAACTACGAGCAGTACTTC. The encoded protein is CASSIGVNYEQYF.

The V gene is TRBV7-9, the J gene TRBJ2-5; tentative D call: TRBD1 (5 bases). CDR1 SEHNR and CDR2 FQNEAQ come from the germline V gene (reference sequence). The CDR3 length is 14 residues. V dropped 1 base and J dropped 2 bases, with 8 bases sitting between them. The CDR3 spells CASSLVGQQETQYF. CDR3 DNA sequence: TGTGCCAGCAGCTTAGTGGGGCAGCAAGAGACCCAGTACTTC.

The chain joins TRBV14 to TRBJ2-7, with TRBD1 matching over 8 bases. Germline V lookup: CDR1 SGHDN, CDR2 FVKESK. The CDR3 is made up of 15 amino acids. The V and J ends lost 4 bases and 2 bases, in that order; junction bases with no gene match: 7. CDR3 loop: CASSPWTGTAYEQYF. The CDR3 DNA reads TGTGCCAGCAGCCCATGGACAGGGACGGCCTACGAGCAGTACTTC.

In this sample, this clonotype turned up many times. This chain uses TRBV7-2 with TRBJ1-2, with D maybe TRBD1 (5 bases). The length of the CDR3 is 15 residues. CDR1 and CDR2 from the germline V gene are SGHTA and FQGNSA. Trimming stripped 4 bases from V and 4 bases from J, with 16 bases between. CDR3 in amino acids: CASSSSGTGRYGYTF. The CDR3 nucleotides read TGTGCCAGCAGCTCTTCCGGGACGGGACGCTATGGCTACACCTTC.

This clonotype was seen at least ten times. The CDR3 is CASSLEYQETQYF. As DNA, the CDR3 is TGTGCCAGCAGCTTAGAGTACCAAGAGACCCAGTACTTC. The chain links TRBV7-2 to TRBJ2-5; no clear D gene. Trimming cost V 1 base and J 0 bases, with 3 bases left between them. CDR1 is SGHTA and CDR2 is FQGNSA in the germline V gene. There are 13 residues in the CDR3.

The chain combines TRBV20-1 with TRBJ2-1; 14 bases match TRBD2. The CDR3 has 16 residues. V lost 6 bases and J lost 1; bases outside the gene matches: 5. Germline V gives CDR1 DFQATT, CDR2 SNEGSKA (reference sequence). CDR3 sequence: CSARLAGGPSYNEQFF. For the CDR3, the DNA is TGCAGTGCACGACTAGCGGGGGGGCCGTCCTACAATGAGCAGTTCTTC.

The CDR3, as DNA: TGCAGCGTTGTGGCGGGGGGAGAGACCCAGTACTTC. Protein sequence: CSVVAGGETQYF. The gene calls are TRBV29-1 and TRBJ2-5, with 8 bases matching TRBD2. The CDR3 sequence is 12 residues long. Germline V gene data show CDR1 as SQVTM and CDR2 as ANQGSEA. Trimming cost V 4 bases and J 4 bases; bases outside gene matches: 2.